This entry lists 29 T cell receptor beta chains sequenced from one sample in a study of tumor-infiltrating lymphocytes in glioblastoma multiforme. Three nested ARM-PCR rounds with V-beta and C-beta primers built TCRB libraries. TCRdb passed the multiplex PCR reads through MiXCR, listing each CDR3 protein once. This sample has roughly 10,000 distinct CDR3 sequences; 66% occur once, and the top ten carry around 30%. The sample comprised brain tumor tissue. These TCRs come from a male donor with glioblastoma.

Comment on this clonotype: This may stem from a read error, because a much larger clone lies one nucleotide away. The chain is built from TRBV28 and TRBJ2-1; D perhaps matches TRBD1 (5 bases). The CDR3 is 13 residues long. Trimming stripped 6 bases from V and 15 bases from J, with 21 bases between. Germline CDR1 reads MDHEN; CDR2 reads SYDVKM. CDR3 in DNA: TGTGCCAGCAGCGAACAGGTTAACAATGGGCGGTTCTTC. Protein: CASSEQVNNGRFF.

Comments on this clonotype: One end of the junction varies from germline; a read error may be responsible. The rearrangement joins TRBV6-1 to TRBJ2-1; the D is unclear. The CDR3 is 15 amino acids. Germline V lookup: CDR1 MNHNS, CDR2 SASEGT. The CDR3 spells CTSSEEVVVYNEQFF. The CDR3 region has the DNA TGTACCAGCAGTGAAGAAGTTGTAGTATACAATGAGCAGTTCTTC.

The J gene is TRBJ2-7, the V gene TRBV27; 8 positions match TRBD1. The CDR3 consists of 16 residues. Germline CDR1 and CDR2: MNHEY and SMNVEV (reference sequence). V dropped 5 bases and J dropped 3; count of bases not matched to a gene: 12. CDR3 in DNA: TGTGCCAGCAGTCCCTACCTACCGACAGGGGACTACGAGCAGTACTTC. Encoded protein: CASSPYLPTGDYEQYF.

Concerning this clonotype: A read error may account for a junction end that differs from germline. The V call is TRBV6-1, the J call TRBJ2-3; possibly TRBD2 for D (5 bases). Germline V gene lookup returns CDR1 MNHNS and CDR2 SASEGT. The CDR3 loop spans 14 amino acids. The DNA of the CDR3 is TGTGCCAGCAGTGAGTCGGATGGAGGAGATACGCAGTACTTT. It specifies CASSESDGGDTQYF.

V usage is TRBV30 and J usage is TRBJ1-1; D is ambiguous. Trimming shortened V by 5 bases and J by 13 bases, and 14 bases separated the two germline ends. Germline lookup yields CDR1 GTSNPN and CDR2 SVGIG (reference sequence). The CDR3 spans 10 residues. Here the CDR3 reads CAWGSSGVFF. The CDR3 DNA follows: TGTGCCTGGGGGTCATCTGGGGTTTTCTTT.

The chain has TRBV11-2 and TRBJ2-3; D gene ambiguous. CDR1 and CDR2 (germline): SGHAT, FQNNGV. This CDR3 contains 14 residues. V was clipped by 0 bases and J by 4 bases, with 8 bases between them. In DNA, the CDR3 is TGTGCCAGCAGCTTAGATTGGTCACCAGATACGCAGTATTTT. Protein sequence: CASSLDWSPDTQYF.

The CDR3 sequence: CASGGSEGPNEQFF. Here the CDR3 DNA reads TGTGCCAGCGGGGGTAGTGAAGGTCCGAATGAGCAGTTCTTC. J is TRBJ2-1 and V is TRBV6-1; D may be TRBD1 or TRBD2 (5 bases each). Between the trimmed V and J ends, which lost 8 bases and 7 bases, there was a span of 18 bases. The CDR3 has 14 residues. Germline CDR1 MNHNS, CDR2 SASEGT.

Only one count was recorded for this clonotype. V is TRBV29-1 and J is TRBJ2-5, with TRBD2 matching over 14 bases. V shed 6 bases, J shed 2 bases, and the junction held 11 bases outside the gene matches. The CDR3 extends over 17 amino acids. Germline-derived CDR1 and CDR2 are SQVTM and ANQGSEA. CDR3 nucleotide sequence: TGCAGCGTGGGGACTAGCGGGAGACCCAAGGGGCAAGAGACCCAGTACTTC. Its protein product is CSVGTSGRPKGQETQYF.

CDR3 loop: CASSPYGAPSAGYTF. The CDR3 nucleotides read TGTGCCAGCAGCCCTTATGGGGCCCCCTCGGCTGGCTACACCTTC. The rearrangement uses TRBV12-3 or TRBV12-4 and TRBJ1-2, with a weak D call TRBD1 (5 bases). The CDR3 loop spans 15 amino acids. Trimming left V 6 bases short and J 7 bases short, with 21 bases between.

The rearrangement uses TRBV4-1 and TRBJ2-5; 10 bases are a match to TRBD2. This CDR3 comprises 17 residues. Germline V gene data show CDR1 as MGHRA and CDR2 as YSYEKL. The CDR3 DNA sequence: TGCACCAACAGCCAAGAGGTGGCTAGCGGGAGTGGGGGGGCCCAGTACTTC. Its protein product is CTNSQEVASGSGGAQYF.

This chain uses TRBV20-1 with TRBJ2-1; D perhaps matches TRBD1 (7 bases). Trimming removed 0 bases at V and 8 bases at J, with 14 bases between. There are 14 residues in the CDR3. CDR1 is DFQATT, CDR2 SNEGSKA, per germline (reference sequence). In nucleotides, the CDR3 is TGCAGTGCTAGAGATGATGCAGGGGGGTATGAGCAGTTCTTC. It is translated as CSARDDAGGYEQFF.

V is TRBV20-1 and J is TRBJ1-2; no reliable D call. Germline CDR1 reads DFQATT; CDR2 reads SNEGSKA (reference sequence). The CDR3 is 11 residues long. The CDR3: CIANRFGGYTF. DNA of the CDR3: TGCATCGCTAACCGCTTTGGCGGCTACACCTTC.

Regarding this clonotype: At one boundary the junction diverges from the germline segment, which might be a read error. The chain couples TRBV11-3 to TRBJ2-1; D possibly corresponds to TRBD2 (7 bases). From germline, CDR1 is SGHNT and CDR2 YENEEA. The CDR3 covers 13 residues. The CDR3 DNA is TGCGCCAACAGCTCGAGGGGGGAGGGTGAGCAGCTCTTC. As protein: CANSSRGEGEQLF.

Concerning this clonotype: Lacking the conserved final phenylalanine or tryptophan, this CDR3 likely reflects a read error. The chain combines TRBV12-3 or TRBV12-4 with TRBJ1-6; the D gene is possibly TRBD1 (5 bases). The CDR3 covers 13 residues. Written as DNA, the CDR3 is TGTGCCAGCTGTTTTCGACAGAATTCACCCCTCCACTTG. Its protein product is CASCFRQNSPLHL.

Worth noting for this clonotype: Since a much larger clone is just one base distant, this may be a read error. This chain uses TRBV7-9 with TRBJ2-2, with a weak D call TRBD1 (5 bases). The CDR3 length is 14 residues. Germline V CDR1 and CDR2: SEHNR, FQNEAQ (reference sequence). Between the trimmed V and J ends, which lost 6 bases and 3 bases, there was a span of 11 bases. CDR3 sequence: CASRPVGDTGELFF. The DNA of the CDR3 is TGTGCCAGCAGGCCCGTAGGGGACACCGGGGAGCTGTTTTTT. Based on the CDR3 plus reference TRBV7-9 and TRBJ2-2, the full variable domain is DTGVSQNPRHKITKRGQNVTFRCDPISEHNRLYWYRQTLGQGPEFLTYFQNEAQLEKSRLLSDRFSAERPKGSFSTLEIQRTEQGDSAMYLCASRPVGDTGELFFGEGSRLTVL.

This clonotype is categorized as large. V gene TRBV11-2 combines with J gene TRBJ2-7, with D possibly TRBD2 on 5 matching bases. The V end lost 3 bases, the J end lost 4 bases, and 16 bases lay between the germline ends. CDR3 length: 15 residues. The germline V gene has CDR1 SGHAT and CDR2 FQNNGV. The CDR3 DNA is TGTGCCAGCAGCTTCTCTAGCCTAGCACTATACGAGCAGTACTTC. This gives the protein CASSFSSLALYEQYF.

This clonotype was detected many times. The chain links TRBV11-2 to TRBJ2-7, with 10 bases that match TRBD1. V was clipped by 5 bases and J by 9 bases; unmatched bases: 22. The germline CDR1 and CDR2 sequences are SGHAT and FQNNGV. This CDR3 has 18 residues. The CDR3, as DNA: TGTGCCAGCAGCACTCTTCAACTGACAGGGGGCCCTATACGGGGGCAGTACTTC. Translation: CASSTLQLTGGPIRGQYF.

In this sample, this clonotype is medium-sized. The gene calls are TRBV7-9 and TRBJ2-1; D call uncertain. Germline CDR1 and CDR2: SEHNR and FQNEAQ (reference sequence). The CDR3 spans 11 residues. V shed 9 bases and J shed 8 bases, with 11 bases lying between them. CDR3 in amino acids: CASSAVDEQFF. CDR3 nucleotides: TGTGCCAGTTCCGCAGTGGATGAGCAGTTCTTC.

The gene calls are TRBV7-2 and TRBJ1-2; D not resolved. V lost 1 base to trimming and J lost 3 bases, with 15 bases between them. The CDR3 totals 16 residues. Germline V lookup: CDR1 SGHTA, CDR2 FQGNSA. CDR3 in amino acids: CASSLDATIIHYGYTF. CDR3 nucleotides: TGTGCCAGCAGCTTAGACGCGACAATAATACACTATGGCTACACCTTC.

A word on this clonotype: Since a much larger clone is just one base distant, this may be a read error. The rearrangement uses TRBV2 and TRBJ1-1, with D possibly TRBD1 on 6 matching bases. The CDR3 spans 15 residues. Germline CDR1 and CDR2: SNHLY and FYNNEI. This CDR3 is CANSAGQSMNTEAFF. The DNA of the CDR3 is TGTGCCAACAGTGCTGGACAGAGTATGAACACTGAAGCTTTCTTT.

Regarding this clonotype: A much larger clone differs by one base, so this may be a read error. This chain uses TRBV28 with TRBJ1-1; D unresolved. This CDR3 contains 17 residues. The germline CDR1 and CDR2 sequences are MDHEN and SYDVKM. The CDR3 region is CTSSPPTRVYTDTEAFF. The CDR3 DNA reads TGTACCAGCAGTCCCCCGACAAGGGTCTACACGGACACTGAAGCTTTCTTT.

The V call is TRBV12-3 or TRBV12-4, the J call TRBJ2-1, with 9 bases fitting TRBD1. V was pared by 8 bases and J by 3 bases, with 5 bases of the junction left unmatched. The CDR3 sequence is 14 residues long. The CDR3, as DNA: TGTGCCAGCGGGGACAGGGTGGTCTACAATGAGCAGTTCTTC. Translation gives CASGDRVVYNEQFF.

This clonotype was picked up a small number of times. In DNA form, the CDR3 reads TGTGCCAGCAGTTACTCGACGGGGGGGAATGGCTACGAGCAGTACTTC. Its protein is CASSYSTGGNGYEQYF. The chain employs TRBV6-5 and TRBJ2-7; TRBD2 agrees at 8 bases. The CDR3 totals 16 residues. V lost 0 bases to trimming and J lost 3 bases; unmatched junction nucleotides: 7. Germline CDR1 and CDR2: MNHEY and SVGAGI.

This clonotype has ten or more counts. The chain has TRBV29-1 and TRBJ1-1; D is unclear. Trimming stripped 2 bases from V and 1 base from J, with 8 bases between. Germline loops: CDR1 SQVTM, CDR2 ANQGSEA. The CDR3 is 13 amino acids. DNA of the CDR3: TGCAGCGTTGAAACAGTAAGGAACACTGAAGCTTTCTTT. It translates to CSVETVRNTEAFF.

This clonotype is termed medium-sized (0.01 to 0.1%). The DNA of the CDR3 is TGTGCCATCAGTCAGGGGGATAGGGGAAAACTGTTTTTT. Its translation: CAISQGDRGKLFF. The rearrangement uses TRBV10-3 and TRBJ1-4, with 7 positions matching TRBD1. V shed 5 bases and J 10 bases; nucleotides not matched to a gene: 7. Per the germline V gene, CDR1 is ENHRY and CDR2 is SYGVKD. CDR3 length: 13 residues.

There are a few counts of this clonotype. One junction end disagrees with the germline gene, perhaps due to a read error. The V call is TRBV20-1, the J call TRBJ2-3, with D tentatively TRBD2 (5 bases). The germline gives CDR1 DFQATT, CDR2 SNEGSKA (reference sequence). The CDR3 has 16 residues. As DNA, the CDR3 is TGCAGTGCAACTCCCGACTACGGGCGACACACAGATACGCGGTATTTT. Translation gives CSATPDYGRHTDTRYF.

This rearrangement joins TRBV11-2 to TRBJ2-1, with D uncertain. The CDR3 spans 12 residues. Between the trimmed V and J ends, which lost 6 bases and 10 bases, there was a span of 13 bases. From germline, CDR1 is SGHAT and CDR2 FQNNGV. The CDR3 protein is CASSPSWAEQFF. The DNA for the CDR3 is TGTGCCAGCAGTCCGAGTTGGGCGGAGCAGTTCTTC.

In its sample, this clonotype ranks as medium-sized (0.01 to 0.1%). The chain has TRBV10-3 and TRBJ2-7; the match to TRBD1 covers 9 bases. The CDR3 covers 19 residues. V lost 1 base and J lost 2; bases outside the gene matches: 15. CDR1 and CDR2 (germline): ENHRY, SYGVKD. The CDR3 loop is CAISEYLSAAGQGPYEQYF. The CDR3 DNA reads TGTGCCATCAGTGAGTACTTATCAGCGGCGGGACAGGGTCCCTACGAGCAGTACTTC.

This clonotype came up once. The chain has TRBV29-1 and TRBJ1-2, with D maybe TRBD1 (6 bases). Trimming removed 0 bases at V and 12 bases at J, with 17 bases between. CDR3 length: 13 residues. The germline CDR1 and CDR2 sequences are SQVTM and ANQGSEA. The CDR3 region has the DNA TGCAGCGTTGAAGAGGGGACAAGGTGCAAAGACACCTTC. It is translated as CSVEEGTRCKDTF.